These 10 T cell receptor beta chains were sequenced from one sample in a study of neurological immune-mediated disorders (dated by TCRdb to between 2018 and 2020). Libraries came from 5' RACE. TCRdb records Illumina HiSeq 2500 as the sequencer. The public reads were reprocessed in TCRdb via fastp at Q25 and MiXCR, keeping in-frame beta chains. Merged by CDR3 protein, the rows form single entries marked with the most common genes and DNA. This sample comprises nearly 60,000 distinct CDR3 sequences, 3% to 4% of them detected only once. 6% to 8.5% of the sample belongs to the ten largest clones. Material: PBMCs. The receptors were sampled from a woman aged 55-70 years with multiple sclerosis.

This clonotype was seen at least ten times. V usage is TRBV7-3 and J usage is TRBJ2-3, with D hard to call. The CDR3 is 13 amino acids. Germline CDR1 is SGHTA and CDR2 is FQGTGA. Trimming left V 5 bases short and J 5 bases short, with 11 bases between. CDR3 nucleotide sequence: TGTGCCAGCAGCAATTCATGGAGAGATACGCAGTATTTT. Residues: CASSNSWRDTQYF.

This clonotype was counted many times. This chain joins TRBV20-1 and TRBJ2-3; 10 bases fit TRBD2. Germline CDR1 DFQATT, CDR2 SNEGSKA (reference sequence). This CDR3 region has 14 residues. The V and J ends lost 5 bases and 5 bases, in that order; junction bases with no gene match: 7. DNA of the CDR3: TGCAGTGCTGTGAAGCGGGAGGGCCAAGATACGCAGTATTTT. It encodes CSAVKREGQDTQYF.

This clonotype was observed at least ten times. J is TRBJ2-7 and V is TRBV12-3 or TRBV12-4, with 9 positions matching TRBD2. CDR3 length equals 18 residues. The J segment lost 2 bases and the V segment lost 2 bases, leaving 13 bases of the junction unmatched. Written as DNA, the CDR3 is TGTGCCAGCAGTTTAAGGCTAAGGGGACTAGCCGGGACCTACGAGCAGTACTTC. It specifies CASSLRLRGLAGTYEQYF.

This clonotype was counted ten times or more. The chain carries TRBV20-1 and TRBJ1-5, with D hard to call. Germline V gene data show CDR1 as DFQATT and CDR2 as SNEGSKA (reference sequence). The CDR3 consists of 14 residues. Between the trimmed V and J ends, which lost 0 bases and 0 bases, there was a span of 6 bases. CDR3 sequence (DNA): TGCAGTGCTAGAGATACAGTTAGCAATCAGCCCCAGCATTTT. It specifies CSARDTVSNQPQHF.

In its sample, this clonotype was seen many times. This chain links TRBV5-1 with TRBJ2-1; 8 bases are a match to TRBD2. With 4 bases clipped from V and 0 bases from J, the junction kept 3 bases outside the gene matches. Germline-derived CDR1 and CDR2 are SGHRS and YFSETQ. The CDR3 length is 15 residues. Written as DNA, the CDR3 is TGCGCCAGCAGCCTAAGCGGGAGCTCCTACAATGAGCAGTTCTTC. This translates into CASSLSGSSYNEQFF.

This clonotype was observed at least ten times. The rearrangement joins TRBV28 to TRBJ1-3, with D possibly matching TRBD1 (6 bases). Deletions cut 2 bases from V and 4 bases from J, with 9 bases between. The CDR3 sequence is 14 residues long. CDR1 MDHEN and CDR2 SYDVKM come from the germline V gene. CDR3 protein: CASSLGQRGNTIYF. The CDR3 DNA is TGTGCCAGCAGTTTAGGACAGAGAGGAAACACCATATATTTT.

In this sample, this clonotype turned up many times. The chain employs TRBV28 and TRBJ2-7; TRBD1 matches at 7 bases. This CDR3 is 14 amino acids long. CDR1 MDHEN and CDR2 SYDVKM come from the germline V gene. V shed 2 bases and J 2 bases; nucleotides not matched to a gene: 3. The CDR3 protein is CASSLRQGAYEQYF. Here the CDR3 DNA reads TGTGCCAGCAGTTTAAGGCAGGGGGCCTACGAGCAGTACTTC.

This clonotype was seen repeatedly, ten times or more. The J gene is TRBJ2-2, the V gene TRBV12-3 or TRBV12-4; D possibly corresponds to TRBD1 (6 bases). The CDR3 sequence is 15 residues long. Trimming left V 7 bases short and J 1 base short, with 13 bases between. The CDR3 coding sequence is TGTGCCAGCACCCAGACAGGAAAGAACACCGGGGAGCTGTTTTTT. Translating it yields CASTQTGKNTGELFF.

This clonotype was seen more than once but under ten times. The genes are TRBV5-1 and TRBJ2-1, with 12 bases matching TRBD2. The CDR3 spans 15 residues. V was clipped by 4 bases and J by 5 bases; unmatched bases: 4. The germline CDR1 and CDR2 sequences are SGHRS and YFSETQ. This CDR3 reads CASSRLAGDDNEQFF. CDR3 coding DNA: TGCGCCAGCAGCCGACTAGCGGGGGATGACAATGAGCAGTTCTTC.

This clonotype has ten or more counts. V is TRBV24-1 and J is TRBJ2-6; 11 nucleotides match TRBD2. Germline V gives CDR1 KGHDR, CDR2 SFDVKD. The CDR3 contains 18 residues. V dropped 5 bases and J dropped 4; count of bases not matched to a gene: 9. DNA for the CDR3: TGTGCCACCAGTGGGGGTACTAGCGGGAGCTCCGGGGCCAACGTCCTGACTTTC. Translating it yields CATSGGTSGSSGANVLTF.